Reported below is one T cell receptor beta chain. The data are from a study of blood T cell repertoires in COVID-19. Study-wide context: From the United States, Italy and Spain came samples of acute and convalescent COVID-19.

This CDR3 has 14 amino acids. The V segment lost 6 bases and the J segment 10 bases; nucleotides outside the gene matches: 12. Looked up from germline, CDR1 is WNHNN and CDR2 is SYGVQD (reference sequence). The participants were between about 18 and 95 years old and came from some 25 US areas. Participants' reported clinical history set cohort assignment. Two negative PCRs, clearance, or symptom resolution were required of recovered Cohort 3 donors. Only in-frame clones appear in the TCRdb table, and some are missing; sequencing was by immunoSEQ multiplex PCR. The top ten hold 9.5% of the sample, which has hundreds of thousands of clones, around 89% seen once.

The V and J genes are TRBV10-1 and TRBJ1-2; 9 nucleotides align to TRBD1. This TCR derives from a woman aged 40 to 55 who had recovered from COVID-19. Sequencing input: PBMCs or T cells enriched from blood (not recorded which). This CDR3 reads CASRNSGQGTYYTF. The DNA of the CDR3 is TGCGCCAGCAGAAACTCGGGACAGGGTACCTACTACACCTTC.